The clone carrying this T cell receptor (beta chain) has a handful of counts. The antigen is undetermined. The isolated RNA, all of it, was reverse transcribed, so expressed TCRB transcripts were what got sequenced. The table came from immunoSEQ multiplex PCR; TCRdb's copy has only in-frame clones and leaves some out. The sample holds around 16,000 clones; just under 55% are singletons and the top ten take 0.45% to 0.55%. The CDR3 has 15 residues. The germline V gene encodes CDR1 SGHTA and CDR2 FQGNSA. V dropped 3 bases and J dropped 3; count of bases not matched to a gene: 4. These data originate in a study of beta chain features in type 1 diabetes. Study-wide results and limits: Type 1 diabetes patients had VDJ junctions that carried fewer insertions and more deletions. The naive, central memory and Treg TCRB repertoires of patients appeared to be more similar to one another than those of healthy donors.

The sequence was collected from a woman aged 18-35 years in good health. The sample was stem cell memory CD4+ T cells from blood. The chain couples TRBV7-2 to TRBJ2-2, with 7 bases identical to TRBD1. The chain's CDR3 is CASSFRRGYTGELFF. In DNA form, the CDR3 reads TGTGCCAGCAGCTTCCGCAGGGGGTACACCGGGGAGCTGTTTTTT.